The 15 T cell receptor beta chains reported below all come from one sample, sequenced in a study of CD4 T cell repertoires in COVID-19. Method: immunoSEQ multiplex PCR; TCRdb's copy keeps in-frame clones and lacks some. The sample records about 75,000 clones, roughly 85% being singletons. Here the sequenced sample was CD4+ T cells from peripheral blood, taken after recovery from COVID-19. All receptors derive from a human donor who had COVID-19.

This clone was counted a few times. This rearrangement joins TRBV18 to TRBJ1-4; the match to TRBD1 covers 7 bases. J was trimmed by 5 bases and V by 2 bases; bases with no gene match: 5. The CDR3 contains 15 residues. Germline V gene data show CDR1 as KGHSH and CDR2 as LQKENI. This chain's CDR3 is CASSPSTGPNEKLFF. The CDR3 DNA is TGTGCCAGCTCACCATCGACAGGGCCCAATGAAAAACTGTTTTTT.

This clone was detected only once. The CDR3 here is CASSSRLVDEQFF. CDR3 in DNA: TGTGCCAGCAGCTCCCGACTAGTAGATGAGCAGTTCTTC. J is TRBJ2-1 and V is TRBV11-2, with D possibly TRBD2 on 6 matching bases. Germline loops: CDR1 SGHAT, CDR2 FQNNGV. The CDR3 length is 13 residues. Trimming cost V 4 bases and J 8 bases, with 12 bases left between them.

The chain joins TRBV11-2 to TRBJ2-2; TRBD2 agrees at 11 bases. Germline values: CDR1 SGHAT, CDR2 FQNNGV. The CDR3 length is 17 residues. The V and J ends lost 3 bases and 0 bases, in that order; junction bases with no gene match: 3. The CDR3 nucleotides are TGTGCCAGCAGCTTTCTAGCGGGGGGACCGAACACCGGGGAGCTGTTTTTT. Its protein product is CASSFLAGGPNTGELFF.

This clone appeared once. The CDR3 sequence: CASGQGGSNQPQHF. CDR3 nucleotide sequence: TGTGCCAGCGGCCAGGGTGGGAGCAATCAGCCCCAGCATTTT. This chain uses TRBV6-2 or TRBV6-3 with TRBJ1-5, with D maybe TRBD1 (5 bases). V was pared by 8 bases and J by 1 base, with 12 bases between. The CDR3 is 14 residues long. Germline values: CDR1 MNHEY, CDR2 SVGEGT.

This chain connects TRBV5-1 to TRBJ2-2; possible D gene TRBD1, 6 bases. CDR3 length: 15 residues. Germline-derived CDR1 and CDR2 are SGHRS and YFSETQ. V was shortened by 0 bases and J by 2 bases, with 8 bases between the two germline ends. As DNA, the CDR3 is TGCGCCAGCAGCTTGGACAGGGTAAACACCGGGGAGCTGTTTTTT. This translates into CASSLDRVNTGELFF. Variable domain in full (rest from reference TRBV5-1 and TRBJ2-2): KAGVTQTPRYLIKTRGQQVTLSCSPISGHRSVSWYQQTPGQGLQFLFEYFSETQRNKGNFPGRFSGRQFSNSRSEMNVSTLELGDSALYLCASSLDRVNTGELFFGEGSRLTVL.

This clone was observed a handful of times. The chain is built from TRBV5-1 and TRBJ1-3, with 9 bases that match TRBD1. CDR3 length equals 18 residues. CDR1 and CDR2 (germline): SGHRS, YFSETQ. Trimming took 4 bases from V and 0 from J; bases not matched to a gene: 11. In DNA form, the CDR3 reads TGCGCCAGCAGCCCGGCGGGACAGGGAGGGAGCTCTGGAAACACCATATATTTT. It is translated as CASSPAGQGGSSGNTIYF.

The J gene is TRBJ1-4, the V gene TRBV6-6; 7 bases are shared with TRBD1. After removal of 4 bases from V and 8 bases from J, the junction contained 4 bases not matched to a gene. The germline CDR1 and CDR2 sequences are MNHNY and SVGAGI (reference sequence). The CDR3 loop spans 13 amino acids. Here the CDR3 reads CASSWGQREKLFF. The CDR3 coding sequence is TGTGCCAGCAGTTGGGGACAGCGAGAAAAACTGTTTTTT.

This chain connects TRBV19 to TRBJ2-5; 13 bases align to TRBD2. The CDR3 is 17 residues long. V shed 5 bases and J 6 bases; nucleotides not matched to a gene: 12. Germline-derived CDR1 and CDR2 are LNHDA and SQIVND (reference sequence). The DNA of the CDR3 is TGTGCCAGTAGTCCCCTCTTGACTAGCGGGGGGACAAAGACCCAGTACTTC. This encodes CASSPLLTSGGTKTQYF. The full variable domain, completed using reference TRBV19 and TRBJ2-5, is DGGITQSPKYLFRKEGQNVTLSCEQNLNHDAMYWYRQDPGQGLRLIYYSQIVNDFQKGDIAEGYSVSREKKESFPLTVTSAQKNPTAFYLCASSPLLTSGGTKTQYFGPGTRLLVL.

This chain links TRBV5-5 with TRBJ1-6, with TRBD1 as a possible D gene (6 bases). In germline, CDR1 is SGHKS, CDR2 YYEKEE (reference sequence). The V and J ends lost 4 bases and 4 bases respectively, with 9 bases between them. CDR3 length equals 14 residues. For the CDR3, the DNA is TGTGCCAGCAGCCCAACAGGGTATAATTCACCCCTCCACTTT. This encodes CASSPTGYNSPLHF. The full variable domain, with the rest looked up from reference TRBV5-5 and TRBJ1-6, is DAGVTQSPTHLIKTRGQQVTLRCSPISGHKSVSWYQQVLGQGPQFIFQYYEKEERGRGNFPDRFSARQFPNYSSELNVNALLLGDSALYLCASSPTGYNSPLHFGNGTRLTVT.

The gene calls are TRBV18 and TRBJ2-2, with 9 nucleotides matching TRBD2. From germline, CDR1 is KGHSH and CDR2 LQKENI. V lost 6 bases and J lost 0; bases outside the gene matches: 5. This CDR3 contains 16 residues. In nucleotides, the CDR3 is TGTGCCAGCTCGATATCTAGCGGGACGAACACCGGGGAGCTGTTTTTT. Encoded protein: CASSISSGTNTGELFF.

The CDR3 nucleotides read TGCGCCAGCAGCTTGGGGACACCGGGGACCGATACGCAGTATTTT. Translating gives CASSLGTPGTDTQYF. The J gene is TRBJ2-3, the V gene TRBV5-1; perhaps D is TRBD1 or TRBD2 (5 bases each). The CDR3 is 15 residues long. Germline lookup yields CDR1 SGHRS and CDR2 YFSETQ. V was pared by 0 bases and J by 6 bases, with 14 bases between.

In its sample, this clone was seen once. V usage is TRBV5-1 and J usage is TRBJ2-7; D is undetermined. Germline V gene data show CDR1 as SGHRS and CDR2 as YFSETQ. Trimming pared 1 base from V and 4 bases from J, leaving 15 bases between. The CDR3 is made up of 15 amino acids. CDR3 sequence reads: CASSLYPRLKYEQYF. The CDR3, as DNA: TGCGCCAGCAGCTTGTATCCCCGATTGAAATACGAGCAGTACTTC.

This chain joins TRBV6-5 and TRBJ2-7; TRBD1 aligns across 11 bases. CDR3 size: 15 residues. Trimming at V came to 6 bases and at J to 2 bases, leaving 6 bases not matched to a gene. Germline V gene lookup returns CDR1 MNHEY and CDR2 SVGAGI. The CDR3 region has the DNA TGTGCCAGCAGGGCCGGACAGGGGGCCGCCTACGAGCAGTACTTC. Residues: CASRAGQGAAYEQYF.

The chain uses TRBV10-3 and TRBJ2-1; 8 bases match TRBD2. There are 16 residues in the CDR3. Germline CDR1 reads ENHRY; CDR2 reads SYGVKD. The V segment lost 0 bases and the J segment 0 bases; nucleotides outside the gene matches: 1. In DNA form, the CDR3 reads TGTGCCATCAGTGAGTCGACTAGCGCCTCCTACAATGAGCAGTTCTTC. Its translation is CAISESTSASYNEQFF.

The chain links TRBV5-6 to TRBJ1-3, with unresolved D. Germline V gives CDR1 SGHDT, CDR2 YYEEEE. This CDR3 has 14 residues. The V end lost 0 bases, the J end lost 0 bases, and 4 bases lay between the germline ends. CDR3 loop: CASSLAYSGNTIYF. CDR3 nucleotide sequence: TGTGCCAGCAGCTTGGCCTACTCTGGAAACACCATATATTTT. The whole variable domain, filled in from reference TRBV5-6 and TRBJ1-3, reads DAGVTQSPTHLIKTRGQQVTLRCSPKSGHDTVSWYQQALGQGPQFIFQYYEEEERQRGNFPDRFSGHQFPNYSSELNVNALLLGDSALYLCASSLAYSGNTIYFGEGSWLTVV.